These 10 T cell receptor beta chains were all obtained from the same sample, sequenced in a study of regulatory T cells in long-lasting Graves disease. Regarding time point: newly diagnosed GD, antithyroid drugs for less than 3 months. Scientists built the TCR library using RNA that was extracted from PBMCs. According to the study, TCR beta libraries were built with iRepertoire HTBI primers and CDR3-region Arm-PCR. TCRdb processed the multiplex PCR reads anew with MiXCR; each CDR3 protein has one entry. This sample has about 370,000 distinct CDR3 sequences, with roughly a sixth found just once. Material: peripheral blood mononuclear cells (PBMCs), obtained at new diagnosis, from a patient treated with antithyroid drugs. The receptor set was obtained from a female donor with Graves disease.

The chain is built from TRBV27 and TRBJ2-7; 9 bases fit TRBD1. CDR1 is MNHEY and CDR2 is SMNVEV in the germline V gene (reference sequence). After removal of 7 bases from V and 3 bases from J, the junction contained 10 bases not matched to a gene. CDR3 length: 15 amino acids. CDR3 sequence reads: CASNPGTGLRYEQYF. CDR3 nucleotides: TGTGCCAGCAACCCCGGGACAGGGTTACGCTACGAGCAGTACTTC.

This clonotype was seen ten or more times. The gene calls are TRBV27 and TRBJ1-1; no definite D call. Deletions cut 6 bases from V and 0 bases from J, with 23 bases between. Germline CDR1 is MNHEY and CDR2 is SMNVEV (reference sequence). This CDR3 contains 18 residues. CDR3 DNA: TGTGCCAGCAGCCCCTCCCTAGGGTTAGACGGAGTGAACACTGAAGCTTTCTTT. It specifies CASSPSLGLDGVNTEAFF.

Regarding this clonotype: This clone may be a read error of a much larger clone one base away. The genes are TRBV30 and TRBJ1-5; D is perhaps TRBD1 (5 bases). Germline CDR1 and CDR2: GTSNPN and SVGIG (reference sequence). The CDR3 totals 13 residues. CDR3 loop: CAWSVGASQPRHF. As DNA, the CDR3 is TGTGCCTGGAGTGTCGGGGCGTCACAGCCCCGGCATTTT.

Comment on this clonotype: A read error is the likely source, as a far larger clone sits one nucleotide away. The J gene is TRBJ2-1, the V gene TRBV12-3 or TRBV12-4; possibly TRBD2 for D (6 bases). The J call may be wrong; the DNA end is better matched by TRBJ2-5. The CDR3 totals 14 residues. The CDR3 DNA sequence: TGTGCCAGCAGTTTGGAGGGATACCAAGAGGCCCAGTACTTC. This gives the protein CASSLEGYQEAQYF.

Worth noting for this clonotype: A read error may be the cause here, since a much bigger clone is one base away. Written as DNA, the CDR3 is TGTACCAGCAGCTTATTCAGGGGCGGTACCGGGGAGCTGTTTTTT. Protein product: CTSSLFRGGTGELFF. This chain links TRBV7-9 with TRBJ2-2; the D gene is possibly TRBD1 (6 bases). The CDR3 runs to 15 residues. Germline values: CDR1 SEHNR, CDR2 FQNEAQ (reference sequence).

This clonotype was detected ten times or more. The chain joins TRBV10-3 to TRBJ2-3, with TRBD1 identical over 8 bases. Trimming at V came to 7 bases and at J to 4 bases, leaving 4 bases not matched to a gene. Germline CDR1 is ENHRY and CDR2 is SYGVKD. The CDR3 is 13 amino acids. The DNA of the CDR3 is TGTGCCATCACCCAGGACAGGGCAGATACGCAGTATTTT. Residues: CAITQDRADTQYF.

This clonotype was recorded only once. A much larger clone differs by one base, so this may be a read error. This rearrangement joins TRBV2 to TRBJ2-1; TRBD1 matches 7 bases. V gave up 7 bases and J gave up 10 bases; unmatched junction bases: 16. The CDR3 length is 15 residues. Germline CDR1 SNHLY, CDR2 FYNNEI. For the CDR3, the DNA is TGTGCCAGCAAAGAAGAAATAGGGGGCTCCTACGAGCAGTTCTTC. It translates to CASKEEIGGSYEQFF. Full variable domain (remainder filled in from reference TRBV2 and TRBJ2-1): EPEVTQTPSHQVTQMGQEVILRCVPISNHLYFYWYRQILGQKVEFLVSFYNNEISEKSEIFDDQFSVERPDGSNFTLKIRSTKLEDSAMYFCASKEEIGGSYEQFFGPGTRLTVL.

This clonotype was observed a handful of times. The chain joins TRBV27 to TRBJ2-1; 8 nucleotides align to TRBD1. CDR3 length: 15 amino acids. CDR1 and CDR2 from the germline V gene are MNHEY and SMNVEV (reference sequence). Losses at the gene ends were 0 bases for V and 4 bases for J; bases not matched to a gene: 2. The CDR3 loop reads CASSLSGQAYNEQFF. CDR3 sequence (DNA): TGTGCCAGCAGTTTATCGGGACAGGCTTACAATGAGCAGTTCTTC.

At least ten counts were recorded for this clonotype. The chain carries TRBV12-3 or TRBV12-4 and TRBJ1-1; 9 bases match TRBD1. The junction had 9 bases not matched to a gene; V was cut back by 6 bases and J by 4 bases. There are 15 residues in the CDR3. The CDR3 DNA is TGTGCCAGCAGCGAGACAGGGGGGGGCCCCACTGAAGCTTTCTTT. Translated: CASSETGGGPTEAFF.

Many counts were recorded for this clonotype. This rearrangement joins TRBV20-1 to TRBJ2-3; 16 bases align to TRBD2. V trimming: 3 bases; J trimming: 6 bases; junction bases outside the gene matches: 3. CDR3 size: 15 residues. Germline CDR1 is DFQATT and CDR2 is SNEGSKA (reference sequence). The CDR3 region has the DNA TGCAGTGCTAGGGGGACTAGCGGGGGGGCCGATACGCAGTATTTT. Amino acids: CSARGTSGGADTQYF.